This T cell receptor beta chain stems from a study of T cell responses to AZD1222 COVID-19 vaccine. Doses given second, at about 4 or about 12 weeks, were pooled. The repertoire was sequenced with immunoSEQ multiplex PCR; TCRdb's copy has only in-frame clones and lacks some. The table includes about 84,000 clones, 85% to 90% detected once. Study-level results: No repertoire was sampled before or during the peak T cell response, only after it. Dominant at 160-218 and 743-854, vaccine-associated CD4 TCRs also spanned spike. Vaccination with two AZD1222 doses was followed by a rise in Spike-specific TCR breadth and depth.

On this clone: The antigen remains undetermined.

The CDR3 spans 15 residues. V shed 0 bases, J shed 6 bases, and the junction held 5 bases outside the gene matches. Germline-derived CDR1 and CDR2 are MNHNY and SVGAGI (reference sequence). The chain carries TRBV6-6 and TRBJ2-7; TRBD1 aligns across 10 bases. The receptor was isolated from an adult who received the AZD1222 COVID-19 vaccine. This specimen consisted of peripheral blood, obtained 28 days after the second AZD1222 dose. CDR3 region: CASSYSGGQGIEQYF. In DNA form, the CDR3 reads TGTGCCAGCAGTTACTCGGGGGGACAGGGGATCGAGCAGTACTTC.